The present T cell receptor beta chain was sequenced within a study of cytomegalovirus exposure and HLA in healthy donors. Overall study findings and caveats: It was 164 TCR beta chains that were listed as cytomegalovirus-associated. A few chains tied to CMV proved CMV antigen-specific in vitro.

The length of the CDR3 is 15 residues. Unmatched junction bases numbered 10, after V lost 7 bases and J lost 4 bases. Looked up from germline, CDR1 is SNHLY and CDR2 is FYNNEI. While the first cohort had 650 to 850 subjects, the donors belonged to the separate validation cohort of about 110 subjects. Data came from immunoSEQ multiplex PCR; TCRdb stores just in-frame clones and leaves some out. Among roughly 150,000 clones listed, roughly nine tenths were seen once. In regard to this clone: Its antigen remains unknown.

The chain joins TRBV2 to TRBJ2-7; 10 bases are shared with TRBD2. The sample taken for sequencing was PBMCs. The TCR was taken from a woman between 18 and 30 years old in good health and CMV-seropositive. The CDR3 reads CASKTGTSEFYEQYF. CDR3 coding DNA: TGTGCCAGCAAGACCGGGACTAGCGAATTTTACGAGCAGTACTTC.